The rows below give T cell receptor beta chains drawn from one sample of a study of shared T cell receptors in the human thymus. Assay used: immunoSEQ multiplex PCR; TCRdb lists only in-frame clones, some missing. Of 700,000 to 750,000 clones in the sample, 70% to 90% were seen once. These data were also reused for a study on human thymus T cells.

The sequencing input was thymocytes. These receptors all come from a girl under three years old with a congenital heart defect. The CDR3 runs from the conserved cysteine through the conserved F or W. The order of the fields is CDR3 DNA, CDR3 protein, V gene, clone size, D gene, J gene. D genes are given only for firm matches. Some rows mark clone size as missing; the rest say once, few, many or name a class of expanded clone.

DNA: TGCGCCAGCAGCTGGACAGGTCTGAATCAGCCCCAGCATTTT; CDR3: CASSWTGLNQPQHF; V: TRBV5-1; size: NA; D: TRBD1; J: TRBJ1-5
DNA: TGCGCCAGCAGCCAAAAACGGTACCGGGACAGGGTCTTAGAGACCCAGTACTTC; CDR3: CASSQKRYRDRVLETQYF; V: TRBV4-3; size: once; D: TRBD1; J: TRBJ2-5
DNA: TGCGCCAGCAGCCAAGGCGGCCAATGGAGCGAAAAACTGTTTTTT; CDR3: CASSQGGQWSEKLFF; V: TRBV4-1; size: NA; D: NA; J: TRBJ1-4
DNA: TGTGCCAGCAGCCCGGTGGCGGGGAGCTCCTACGAGCAGTACTTC; CDR3: CASSPVAGSSYEQYF; V: TRBV7-2; size: NA; D: NA; J: TRBJ2-7
DNA: TGCGCCAGCAAACAGGGATGGGACACTGAAGCTTTCTTT; CDR3: CASKQGWDTEAFF; V: TRBV5-1; size: NA; D: NA; J: TRBJ1-1
DNA: TGTGCCAGCAGCCCCAGCCCCCCAGGCGCGGGTTACGAGCAGTACTTC; CDR3: CASSPSPPGAGYEQYF; V: TRBV7-6; size: NA; D: NA; J: TRBJ2-7
DNA: TGTGCCAGCAGCTTAGTTTCAGGGCGGAACTATAGCAATCAGCCCCAGCATTTT; CDR3: CASSLVSGRNYSNQPQHF; V: TRBV7-9; size: few; D: NA; J: TRBJ1-5
DNA: TGTGCCAGCAGCCAAGCAGGTACTAGCGGGGGCCTGAACACCGGGGAGCTGTTTTTT; CDR3: CASSQAGTSGGLNTGELFF; V: TRBV4-2; size: NA; D: TRBD2; J: TRBJ2-2
DNA: TGTGCCAGCAGCCCCGGGGGGCCCACAGATACGCAGTATTTT; CDR3: CASSPGGPTDTQYF; V: TRBV9; size: few; D: NA; J: TRBJ2-3
DNA: TGTGCCAGCAGCCCCCGAAGGGACAGGGGCGATAGAGCTGGCCCCTACGAGCAGTACTTC; CDR3: CASSPRRDRGDRAGPYEQYF; V: TRBV28; size: once; D: TRBD1; J: TRBJ2-7
DNA: TGTGCCAGCAGCGCAGGTGAGGGAACTGAAGCTTTCTTT; CDR3: CASSAGEGTEAFF; V: TRBV7-6; size: NA; D: NA; J: TRBJ1-1
DNA: TGTGCCAGTAGTACGAAAAGGACAGGAGGCTATGGCTACACCTTC; CDR3: CASSTKRTGGYGYTF; V: TRBV19; size: NA; D: TRBD1; J: TRBJ1-2
DNA: TGCGCCAGCAGCCAAGGTCGGGAGACCCAGTACTTC; CDR3: CASSQGRETQYF; V: TRBV4-1; size: NA; D: NA; J: TRBJ2-5
DNA: TGTGCCAGCAGTTACTCCTCCGGGACAGGGACCTACGAGCAGTACTTC; CDR3: CASSYSSGTGTYEQYF; V: TRBV6-5; size: NA; D: TRBD1; J: TRBJ2-7
DNA: TGCGCCAGCAGCCAAGAGAGTATTTCCCAAGACAGGTTCCGTGGAAACACCATATATTTT; CDR3: CASSQESISQDRFRGNTIYF; V: TRBV4-3; size: NA; D: NA; J: TRBJ1-3
DNA: TGCGCCAGCAGCTTATCTGGGTGGGAAGAGACAGCACCCTATGGCTACACCTTC; CDR3: CASSLSGWEETAPYGYTF; V: TRBV5-1; size: once; D: NA; J: TRBJ1-2
DNA: TGCGCCAGCAGCTTGGAGGAGCCTCGGGACTTCCCAACTAATGAAAAACTGTTTTTT; CDR3: CASSLEEPRDFPTNEKLFF; V: TRBV5-1; size: NA; D: NA; J: TRBJ1-4
DNA: TGTGCCAGCAGCCAAGAGGCTACTAGCGGGGGTGATAAGTATACGCAGTATTTT; CDR3: CASSQEATSGGDKYTQYF; V: TRBV14; size: NA; D: TRBD2; J: TRBJ2-3
DNA: TGTGCCAGCAGCTCCCAGGGGAGGGATTCACCCCCCCACTTT; CDR3: CASSSQGRDSPPHF; V: TRBV28; size: NA; D: NA; J: TRBJ1-6
DNA: TGCGCCAGCAGCCACACCATAAGCGCGGGTCAGGGAGGTCCTCAGCCCCAGCATTTT; CDR3: CASSHTISAGQGGPQPQHF; V: TRBV4-3; size: once; D: NA; J: TRBJ1-5
DNA: TGTGCTAGTGGTTTGCCCCGGGACACTCAGAACACCGGGGAGCTGTTTTTT; CDR3: CASGLPRDTQNTGELFF; V: TRBV12-5; size: once; D: NA; J: TRBJ2-2
DNA: TGTGCCAGCAGCCCTCGGGGGGGCTATTATGGCTACACCTTC; CDR3: CASSPRGGYYGYTF; V: TRBV13; size: once; D: NA; J: TRBJ1-2
DNA: TGTGCCAGTAGCGTTTCGAGGACAGGGATAAGGCTAACAGATACGCAGTATTTT; CDR3: CASSVSRTGIRLTDTQYF; V: TRBV19; size: NA; D: TRBD1; J: TRBJ2-3
DNA: TGTGCCAGTAGTATGAACCGACAGATAAAGAACACTGAAGCTTTCTTT; CDR3: CASSMNRQIKNTEAFF; V: TRBV19; size: NA; D: NA; J: TRBJ1-1
DNA: TGTGCCAGTCCCAGGGGCACCAACTACGAGCAGTACTTC; CDR3: CASPRGTNYEQYF; V: TRBV7-8; size: NA; D: NA; J: TRBJ2-7
DNA: TGTGCCAGTAGTATCGGTCGTCCGGGACTGGAAAATTCACCCCTCCACTTT; CDR3: CASSIGRPGLENSPLHF; V: TRBV19; size: NA; D: NA; J: TRBJ1-6
DNA: TGTGCCAGCAGTTGCCGCTGCGGGGCTGACATCCGGTCACCCCTCCACTTT; CDR3: CASSCRCGADIRSPLHF; V: TRBV27; size: NA; D: NA; J: TRBJ1-6
DNA: TGCGCCAGCAGCTTGGGGGGGCGGAGCTCCTACGAGCAGTACTTC; CDR3: CASSLGGRSSYEQYF; V: TRBV5-1; size: few; D: NA; J: TRBJ2-7
DNA: TGTGCCAGCAGTTTCCTAGCGGGGGGTAAACACCGACCCCAAGAGACCCAGTACTTC; CDR3: CASSFLAGGKHRPQETQYF; V: TRBV28; size: NA; D: TRBD2; J: TRBJ2-5
DNA: TGTGCCAGCAGCTTGAGGTCAGGGAAATACCAGTACTTC; CDR3: CASSLRSGKYQYF; V: TRBV5-4; size: NA; D: NA; J: TRBJ2-5
DNA: TGTGCCAGCATCCGCGGGAGGTCAGATACGCAGTATTTT; CDR3: CASIRGRSDTQYF; V: TRBV6-1; size: few; D: TRBD2; J: TRBJ2-3